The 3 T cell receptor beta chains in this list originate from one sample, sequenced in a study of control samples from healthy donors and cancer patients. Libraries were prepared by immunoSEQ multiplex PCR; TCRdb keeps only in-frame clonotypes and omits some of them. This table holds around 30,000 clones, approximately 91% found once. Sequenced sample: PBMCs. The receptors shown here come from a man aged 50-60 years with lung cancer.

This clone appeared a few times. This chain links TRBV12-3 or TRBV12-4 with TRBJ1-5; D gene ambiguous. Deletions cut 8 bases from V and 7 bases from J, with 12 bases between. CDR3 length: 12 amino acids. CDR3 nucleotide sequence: TGTGCCAGCGGGGATCGGTGGCAGCCCCAGCATTTT. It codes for CASGDRWQPQHF.

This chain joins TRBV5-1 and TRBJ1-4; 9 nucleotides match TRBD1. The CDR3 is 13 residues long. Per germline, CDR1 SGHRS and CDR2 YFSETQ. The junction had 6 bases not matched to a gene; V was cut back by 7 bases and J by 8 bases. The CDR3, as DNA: TGCGCCAGCGGACAGGGGACGGAAGAAAAACTGTTTTTT. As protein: CASGQGTEEKLFF.

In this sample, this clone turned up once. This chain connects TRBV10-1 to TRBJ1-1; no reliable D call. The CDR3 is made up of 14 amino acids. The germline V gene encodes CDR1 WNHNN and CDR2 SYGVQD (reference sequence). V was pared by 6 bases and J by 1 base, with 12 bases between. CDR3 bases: TGCGCCAGCAGCCTAGGAGGCGCGAACACTGAAGCTTTCTTT. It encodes CASSLGGANTEAFF.